A single T cell receptor beta chain is shown here with its context. An end of the junction differs from the germline gene, which may be a read error. TCRbeta libraries were built with three rounds of nested PCR, modified from ARM-PCR. TCRdb called the multiplex PCR reads again in MiXCR, with one record for every CDR3 protein. In the table there are roughly 69,000 distinct CDR3 sequences, 75% to 85% of which are singletons. The entry originates in a study of tumor and adjacent non-tumor tissue in lung cancer. The template was RNA from unsorted bulk tissue. Distant lung tissue was collected more than 3 cm away from the tumor edge. CDR3 length: 15 residues.

The sample was distant non-tumor lung tissue. The TCR was taken from a man in his 60s with non-small cell lung cancer. The V and J genes are TRBV12-3 or TRBV12-4 and TRBJ2-1; 7 bases are a match to TRBD2. The CDR3 reads CACSFPERDHSEQSF. The DNA of the CDR3 is TGTGCCTGCAGTTTCCCTGAGCGGGACCACAGTGAGCAGTCCTTC.